This T cell receptor (beta chain) was captured in a study of cytomegalovirus exposure and HLA in healthy donors. Study outcomes and limitations: The majority of TCR sequences were rare, yet some public TCRs appeared in many donors. Overall, some 160 TCR beta chains were annotated as cytomegalovirus-associated.

Method: immunoSEQ multiplex PCR; TCRdb's copy keeps in-frame clones and lacks some. This table holds 250,000 to 300,000 clones, nearly 90% found once. Remarks on this clone: Its specificity is unknown.

The V end lost 4 bases, the J end lost 2 bases, and 15 bases lay between the germline ends. Germline loops: CDR1 LNHDA, CDR2 SQIVND (reference sequence). This CDR3 contains 16 residues. The sample was PBMCs. This sequence originates from a woman aged 18-29 years in good health and CMV-seronegative. This sequence joins TRBV19 and TRBJ1-5, with a weak D call TRBD1 (5 bases). CDR3 coding DNA: TGTGCCAGTAGTAAACACTACCAGGGCGGCAATCAGCCCCAGCATTTT. It translates to CASSKHYQGGNQPQHF.